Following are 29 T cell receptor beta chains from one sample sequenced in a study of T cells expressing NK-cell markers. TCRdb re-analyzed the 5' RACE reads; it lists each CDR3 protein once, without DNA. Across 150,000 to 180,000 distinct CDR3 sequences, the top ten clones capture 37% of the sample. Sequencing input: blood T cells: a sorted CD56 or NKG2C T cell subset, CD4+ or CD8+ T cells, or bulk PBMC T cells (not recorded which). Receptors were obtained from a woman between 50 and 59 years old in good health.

The CDR3 reads CASSLEGRLAKNIQYF. The V and J genes are TRBV5-4 and TRBJ2-4; the TRBD1 assignment by TCRdb is unverifiable without DNA. This CDR3 spans 16 amino acids. Germline-derived CDR1 and CDR2 are SGHNT and YYREEE (reference sequence). Supplemented by reference TRBV5-4 and TRBJ2-4, the full variable domain reads ETGVTQSPTHLIKTRGQQVTLRCSSQSGHNTVSWYQQALGQGPQFIFQYYREEENGRGNFPPRFSGLQFPNYSSELNVNALELDDSALYLCASSLEGRLAKNIQYFGAGTRLSVL.

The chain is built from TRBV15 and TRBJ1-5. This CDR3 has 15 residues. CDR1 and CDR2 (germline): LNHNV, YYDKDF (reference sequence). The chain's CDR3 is CATSRAQNGYQPQHF.

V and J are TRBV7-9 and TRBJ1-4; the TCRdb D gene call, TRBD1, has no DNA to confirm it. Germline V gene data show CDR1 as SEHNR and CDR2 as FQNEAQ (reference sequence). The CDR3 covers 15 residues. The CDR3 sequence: CASSPRGGAKEKLFF.

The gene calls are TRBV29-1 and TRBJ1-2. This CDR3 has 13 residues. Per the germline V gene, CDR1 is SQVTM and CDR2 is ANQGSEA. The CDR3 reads CSVIKGREDGYTF.

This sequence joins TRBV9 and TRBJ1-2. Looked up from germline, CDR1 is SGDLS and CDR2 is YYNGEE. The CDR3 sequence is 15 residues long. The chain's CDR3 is CASSGGMWQSYGYTF. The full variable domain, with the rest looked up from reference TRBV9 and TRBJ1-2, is DSGVTQTPKHLITATGQRVTLRCSPRSGDLSVYWYQQSLDQGLQFLIQYYNGEERAKGNILERFSAQQFPDLHSELNLSSLELGDSALYFCASSGGMWQSYGYTFGSGTRLTVV.

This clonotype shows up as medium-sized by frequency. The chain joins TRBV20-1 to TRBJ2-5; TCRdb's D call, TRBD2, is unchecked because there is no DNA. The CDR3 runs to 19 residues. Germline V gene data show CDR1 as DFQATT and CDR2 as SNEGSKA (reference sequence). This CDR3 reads CSARGLPGLAGVPQETQYF.

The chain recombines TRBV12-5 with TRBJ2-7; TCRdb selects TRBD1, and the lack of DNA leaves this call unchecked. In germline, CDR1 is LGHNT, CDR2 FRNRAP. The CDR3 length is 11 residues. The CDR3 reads CASGPQGRQYF. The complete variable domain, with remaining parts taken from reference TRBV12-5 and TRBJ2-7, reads DARVTQTPRHKVTEMGQEVTMRCQPILGHNTVFWYRQTMMQGLELLAYFRNRAPLDDSGMPKDRFSAEMPDATLATLKIQPSEPRDSAVYFCASGPQGRQYFGPGTRLTVT.

The CDR3 protein is CASSYARRETQYF. This rearrangement joins TRBV6-2 or TRBV6-3 to TRBJ2-5. The CDR3 is 13 residues long. Germline-derived CDR1 and CDR2 are MNHEY and SVGEGT.

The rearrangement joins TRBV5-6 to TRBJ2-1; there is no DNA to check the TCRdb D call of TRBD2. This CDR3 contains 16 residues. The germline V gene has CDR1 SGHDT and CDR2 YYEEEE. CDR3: CASSPGLAGAYNEQFF. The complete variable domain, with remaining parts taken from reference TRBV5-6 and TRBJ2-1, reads DAGVTQSPTHLIKTRGQQVTLRCSPKSGHDTVSWYQQALGQGPQFIFQYYEEEERQRGNFPDRFSGHQFPNYSSELNVNALLLGDSALYLCASSPGLAGAYNEQFFGPGTRLTVL.

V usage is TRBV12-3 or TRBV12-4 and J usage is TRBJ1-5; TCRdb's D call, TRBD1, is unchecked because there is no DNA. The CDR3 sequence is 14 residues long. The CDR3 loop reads CASSSGGLFQPQHF.

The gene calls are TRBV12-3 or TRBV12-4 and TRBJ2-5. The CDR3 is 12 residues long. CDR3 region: CASSFLRETQYF.

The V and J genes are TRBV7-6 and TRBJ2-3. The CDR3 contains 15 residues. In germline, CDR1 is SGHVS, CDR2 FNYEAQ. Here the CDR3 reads CASSQGRYSTDTQYF.

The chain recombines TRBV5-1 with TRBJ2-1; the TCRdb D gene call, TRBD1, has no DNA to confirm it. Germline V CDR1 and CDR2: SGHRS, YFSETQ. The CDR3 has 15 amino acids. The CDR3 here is CASSFGKGTYNEQFF. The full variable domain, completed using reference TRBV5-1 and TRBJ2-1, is KAGVTQTPRYLIKTRGQQVTLSCSPISGHRSVSWYQQTPGQGLQFLFEYFSETQRNKGNFPGRFSGRQFSNSRSEMNVSTLELGDSALYLCASSFGKGTYNEQFFGPGTRLTVL.

This CDR3 reads CASPPVNRGGERSGYTF. This chain connects TRBV25-1 to TRBJ1-2; TCRdb returns TRBD1, unconfirmable since there is no DNA. The CDR3 contains 17 residues. Germline V CDR1 and CDR2: MGHDK, SYGVNS.

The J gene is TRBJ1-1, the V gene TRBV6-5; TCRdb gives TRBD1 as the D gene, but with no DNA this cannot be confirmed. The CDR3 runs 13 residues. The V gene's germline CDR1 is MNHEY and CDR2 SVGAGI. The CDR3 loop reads CASQPGLNTEAFF.

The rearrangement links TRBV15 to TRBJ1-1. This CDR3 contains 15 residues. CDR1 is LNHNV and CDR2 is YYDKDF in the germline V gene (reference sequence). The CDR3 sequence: CATSSHLDTNTEAFF.

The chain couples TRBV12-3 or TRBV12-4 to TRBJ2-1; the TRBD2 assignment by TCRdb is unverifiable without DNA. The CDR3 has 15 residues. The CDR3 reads CASSWLGAGSNEQFF.

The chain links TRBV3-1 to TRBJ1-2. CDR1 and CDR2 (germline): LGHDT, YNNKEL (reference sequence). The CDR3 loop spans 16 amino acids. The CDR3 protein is CASSQDAGAALYGYTF.

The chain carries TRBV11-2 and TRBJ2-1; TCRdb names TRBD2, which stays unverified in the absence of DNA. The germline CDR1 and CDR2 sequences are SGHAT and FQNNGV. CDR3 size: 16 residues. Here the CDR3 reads CASTVHGTSAYNEQFF.

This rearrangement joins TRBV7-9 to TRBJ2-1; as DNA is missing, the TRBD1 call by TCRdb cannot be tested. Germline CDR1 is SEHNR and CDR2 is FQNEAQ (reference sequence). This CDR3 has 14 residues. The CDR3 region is CASSPTGGYNEQFF. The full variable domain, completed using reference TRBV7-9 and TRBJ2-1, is DTGVSQNPRHKITKRGQNVTFRCDPISEHNRLYWYRQTLGQGPEFLTYFQNEAQLEKSRLLSDRFSAERPKGSFSTLEIQRTEQGDSAMYLCASSPTGGYNEQFFGPGTRLTVL.

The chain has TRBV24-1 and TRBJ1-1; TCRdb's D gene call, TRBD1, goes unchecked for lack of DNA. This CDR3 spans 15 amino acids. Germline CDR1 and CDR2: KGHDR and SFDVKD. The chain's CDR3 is CATSDATGSGAEAFF.

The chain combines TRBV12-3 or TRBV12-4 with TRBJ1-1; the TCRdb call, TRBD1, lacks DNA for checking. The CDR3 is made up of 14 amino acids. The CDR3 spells CASSYLRGHAEAFF.

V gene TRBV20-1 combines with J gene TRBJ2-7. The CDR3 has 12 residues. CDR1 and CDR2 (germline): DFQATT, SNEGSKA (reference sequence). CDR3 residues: CSARLEGYEQYF.

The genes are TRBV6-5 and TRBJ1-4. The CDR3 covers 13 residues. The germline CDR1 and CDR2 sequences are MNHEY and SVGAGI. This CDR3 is CASSFDKVEKLFF.

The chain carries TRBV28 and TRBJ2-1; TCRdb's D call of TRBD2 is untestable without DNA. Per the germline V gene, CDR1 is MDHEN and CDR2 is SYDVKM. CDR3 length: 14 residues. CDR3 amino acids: CASKGLASYNEQFF.

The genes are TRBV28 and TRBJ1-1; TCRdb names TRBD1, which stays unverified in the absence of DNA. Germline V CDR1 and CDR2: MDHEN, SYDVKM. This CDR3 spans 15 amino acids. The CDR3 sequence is CASSYRQGSNTEAFF.

CDR3 residues: CASSQLAGGPEEQYF. J is TRBJ2-7 and V is TRBV11-3; the TCRdb call, TRBD2, lacks DNA for checking. Germline V gives CDR1 SGHNT, CDR2 YENEEA. The CDR3 loop spans 15 amino acids.

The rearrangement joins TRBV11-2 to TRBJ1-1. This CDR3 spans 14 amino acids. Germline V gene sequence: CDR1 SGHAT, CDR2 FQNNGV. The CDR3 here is CASSSSGPNTEAFF.

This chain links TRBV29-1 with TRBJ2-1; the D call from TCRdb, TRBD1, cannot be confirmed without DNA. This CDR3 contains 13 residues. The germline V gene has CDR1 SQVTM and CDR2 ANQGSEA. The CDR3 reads CSVTGGLFNEQFF.